Given below is one T cell receptor beta chain in context. Its antigen remains unknown. TCRdb's copy holds only in-frame clones and misses some; the assay was immunoSEQ multiplex PCR. The repertoire consists of roughly 330,000 clones, with 67% occurring once and the leading ten covering approximately 6%. This sample stems from a study of cytotoxic CD8 clonotypes in ibrutinib-treated CLL. The CDR3 extends over 13 amino acids. V lost 6 bases to trimming and J lost 4 bases, with 12 bases between them. Germline values: CDR1 MNHEY, CDR2 SMNVEV (reference sequence). Study-wide findings and caveats: At baseline, clonality was higher than in age-matched healthy donors and correlated with CD8+ counts. With treatment, public clonotypes, which were uncommon, either contracted or remained stable. Before falling back toward baseline at progression, clonality had risen at the time of ibrutinib response.

This clonotype originated in a human donor with chronic lymphocytic leukemia. V and J are TRBV27 and TRBJ1-2; a possible D gene is TRBD1 (5 bases). This material consisted of PBMCs, taken after 36 months of ibrutinib treatment. CDR3 sequence (DNA): TGTGCCAGCAGGAGGGGCCCGTTCTATGGCTACACCTTC. It translates to CASRRGPFYGYTF.